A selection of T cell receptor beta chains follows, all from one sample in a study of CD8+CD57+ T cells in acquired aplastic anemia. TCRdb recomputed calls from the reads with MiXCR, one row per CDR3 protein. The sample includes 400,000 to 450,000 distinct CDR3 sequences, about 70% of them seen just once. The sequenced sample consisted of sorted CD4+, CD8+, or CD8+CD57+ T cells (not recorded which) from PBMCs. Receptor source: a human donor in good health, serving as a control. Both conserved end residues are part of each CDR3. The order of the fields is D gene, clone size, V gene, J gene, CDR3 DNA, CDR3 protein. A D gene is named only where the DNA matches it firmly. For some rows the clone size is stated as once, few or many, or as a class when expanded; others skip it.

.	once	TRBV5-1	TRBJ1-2	TGCGCCAGCAACCCCGGACGGGGCCGTGGCTACACCTTC	CASNPGRGRGYTF
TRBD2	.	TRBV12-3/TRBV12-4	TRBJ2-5	TGTGCCAGCAGCGTAGATGGTACTAGCGGACTAAGAGAGACCCAGTACTTC	CASSVDGTSGLRETQYF
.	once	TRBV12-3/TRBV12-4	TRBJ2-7	TGTGCCAGCAGGGATGGACCCTACGAGCAGTACTTC	CASRDGPYEQYF
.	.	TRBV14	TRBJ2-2	TGTGCCAGTAGCGCAACAGGGGACGGGGGCACCGAGCAGCTGTTTTTT	CASSATGDGGTEQLFF
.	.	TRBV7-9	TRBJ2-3	TGTGCCAGCAGCCCGGGCCTATGGGGCACAGATACGCAGTATTTT	CASSPGLWGTDTQYF
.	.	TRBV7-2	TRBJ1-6	TGTGCCAGCAGATCCGCGTCGTCCTATAATTCACCCGTGCACTTT	CASRSASSYNSPVHF
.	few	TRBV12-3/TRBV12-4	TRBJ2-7	TGTGCCAGCAGTGCTGCGGCCAACTACGAGCAGTACTTC	CASSAAANYEQYF
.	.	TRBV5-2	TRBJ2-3	TGTGCCAGTAGTGGCACCGGGACTTCTACTGCTAGCACAGATACGCAGTATTTT	CASSGTGTSTASTDTQYF
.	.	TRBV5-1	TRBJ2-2	TGCGCCAGCAGCTGGGCAGGCCGTGAGCACGGGGAGCTGTTTTTT	CASSWAGREHGELFF
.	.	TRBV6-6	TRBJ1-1	TGTGCCAGCGGAGTAGCTCCTACGGGCACTGAAGCTTTCTTT	CASGVAPTGTEAFF
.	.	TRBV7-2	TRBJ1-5	TGTGCCAGCAGCTTAGCGGGAAGCGATCAGCCCCAGCATTTT	CASSLAGSDQPQHF
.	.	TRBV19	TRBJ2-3	TGTGCCAGCAGCTTAGTGGATACCCCCCCCCCAGATACGCAGTATTTT	CASSLVDTPPPDTQYF
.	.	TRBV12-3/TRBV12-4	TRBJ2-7	TGTGCCAGCAGTTTGCCTCGCTACGAGCAGTACTTC	CASSLPRYEQYF
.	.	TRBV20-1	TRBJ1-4	TGCAGTGTTCCCACGCGCACTCGAGGTGAAAAACTGTTTTTT	CSVPTRTRGEKLFF
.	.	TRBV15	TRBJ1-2	TGTGCCACCAGCACCCCGGGGATAAACTATGGCTACACCTTC	CATSTPGINYGYTF
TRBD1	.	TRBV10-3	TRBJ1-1	TGTGCCATCAGTGATGCTGTACAGGGGGCTTTCTTT	CAISDAVQGAFF
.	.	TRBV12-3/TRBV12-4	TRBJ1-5	TGTGCCAGCACTCAAGGGCTTAAGGGAGCGGGCAATCAGCCCCAGCATTTT	CASTQGLKGAGNQPQHF
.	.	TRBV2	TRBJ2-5	TGTGCCAGCAGCAACTCCCAGGAAGAGACCCAGTACTTC	CASSNSQEETQYF
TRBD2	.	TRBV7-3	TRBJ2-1	TGTGCCAGCAGCTTAAGAGGGAGCGGGAGGGCGATGGCCAATGAGCAGTTCTTC	CASSLRGSGRAMANEQFF
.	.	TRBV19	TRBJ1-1	TGTGCCAGCAGTATAGGCGGGGGGGGTGAGGCTTTCTTT	CASSIGGGGEAFF
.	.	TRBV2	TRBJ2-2	TGTGCCAGCAGTGCAGCTTTCGGTCCCGGGGAGCTGTTTTTT	CASSAAFGPGELFF
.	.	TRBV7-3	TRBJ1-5	TGTGCCAGCAGCTTGACTAGCGGGGGGCCGGATGACCCCCAGCATTTT	CASSLTSGGPDDPQHF
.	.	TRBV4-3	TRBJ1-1	TGCGCCAGCAGCCAGGACTTTAACACTGAAGCTTTCTTT	CASSQDFNTEAFF
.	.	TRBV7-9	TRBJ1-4	TGTGCCAGCAGGAAAGGGAGGACCGTAGAAAAACTGTTTTTT	CASRKGRTVEKLFF
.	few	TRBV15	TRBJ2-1	TGTGCCACCAGCATGACTGTAAGCTCCTACAATGAGCAGTTCTTC	CATSMTVSSYNEQFF
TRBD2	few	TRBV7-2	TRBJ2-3	TGCGCCAGCAGCCAACAGACTAGCGGGGGGCCTGAGCAGTATTTT	CASSQQTSGGPEQYF
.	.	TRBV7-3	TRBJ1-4	TGTGCCAGCAGCTTAGGCGGGACTAATGAAACACTGTTTTTT	CASSLGGTNETLFF
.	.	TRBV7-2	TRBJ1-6	TGTGCCAGCAGCTCCCCTCACTACACATCGTACGAGCAGCACTTT	CASSSPHYTSYEQHF
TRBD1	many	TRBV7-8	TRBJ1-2	TGTGCCAGCAGCCCGACAGGGCACTATGGCTACACCTTC	CASSPTGHYGYTF
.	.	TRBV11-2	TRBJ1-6	TGCGCCAGCAGCCAAGAAACAGCGGACTCACCCCTCCACTTT	CASSQETADSPLHF
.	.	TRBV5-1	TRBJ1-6	TGTGCCAGCAGCTTAGCACAGGGTCAGGATAATTCACCCCTCCACTTT	CASSLAQGQDNSPLHF
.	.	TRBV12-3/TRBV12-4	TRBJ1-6	TGTGCCAGCAGTTTAACGAGGGATTCACCCCTCCACTTT	CASSLTRDSPLHF
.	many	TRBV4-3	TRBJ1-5	TGCGGGTACTCACAGGGATTAAATCAGCCCCAGCATTTT	CGYSQGLNQPQHF
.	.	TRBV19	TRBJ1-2	.	CASSFTTGVNYGYTFAF
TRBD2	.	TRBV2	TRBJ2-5	TGTGCTAGCAGTTTCAAGCGGGGCATCCCAGATACGCAGTATTTC	CASSFKRGIPDTQYF
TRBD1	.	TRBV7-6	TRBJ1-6	TGTGCCAGCAGTTCGGACAGGGCACTTTCACCCCTCCACTTT	CASSSDRALSPLHF
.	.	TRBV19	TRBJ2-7	TGTGCCAGTAGTACAAGCGGAGCAGGGCCCTCCTACGAGCAGTACTTC	CASSTSGAGPSYEQYF